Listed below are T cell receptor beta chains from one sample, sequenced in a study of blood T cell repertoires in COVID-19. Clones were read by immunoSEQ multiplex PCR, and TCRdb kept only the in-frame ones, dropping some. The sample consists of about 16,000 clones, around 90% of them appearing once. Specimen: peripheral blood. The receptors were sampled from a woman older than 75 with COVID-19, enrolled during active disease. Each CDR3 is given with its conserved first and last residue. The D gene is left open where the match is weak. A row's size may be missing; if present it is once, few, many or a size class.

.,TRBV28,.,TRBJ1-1,TGTGCCAGCAGTCGATTTCGAGGGAACACTGAAGCTTTCTTT,CASSRFRGNTEAFF
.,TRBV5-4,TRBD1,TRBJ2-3,TGTGCCAGCAGCTTCCCCGGGACAGGGGGCGCAGATACGCAGTATTTT,CASSFPGTGGADTQYF
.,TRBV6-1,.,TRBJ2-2,TGTGCCAGCACCAATAAACAGGGTTTCGGGGAGCTGTTTTTT,CASTNKQGFGELFF
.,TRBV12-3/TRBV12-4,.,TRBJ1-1,TGTGCCAGCCGCCTGGGGCGGGGCACTGAAGCTTTCTTT,CASRLGRGTEAFF
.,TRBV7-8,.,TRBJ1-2,TGTGCCAGCAGCTTCGAAAAGTACAGGGATAACTATGGCTACACCTTC,CASSFEKYRDNYGYTF
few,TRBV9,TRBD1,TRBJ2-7,TGTGCCAGCAGCGTAGAAGGTGGGTGGGGACAGGCCTCCTACGAGCAGTACTTC,CASSVEGGWGQASYEQYF
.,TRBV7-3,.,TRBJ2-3,TGTGCCAGCAGCCTACGTTCGGGGGCGCAGTATTTT,CASSLRSGAQYF
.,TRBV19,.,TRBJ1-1,TGTGCCAGTAGTATCCGCCCAACGGCGGGAACTGAAGCTTTCTTT,CASSIRPTAGTEAFF
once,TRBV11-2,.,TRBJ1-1,TGTGCCAGCAGCTTAGCCTGGGGCGCGGAAGCTTTCTTT,CASSLAWGAEAFF
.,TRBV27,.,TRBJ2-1,TGTGCCAGCAGTTTGAGAGTGTACAATGAGCAGTTCTTC,CASSLRVYNEQFF
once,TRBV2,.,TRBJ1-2,TGTGCCAGCACTGAGGGCTGGGCCTATGGCTACACCTTC,CASTEGWAYGYTF
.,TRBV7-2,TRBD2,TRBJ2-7,TGTGCCAGCAGCTACAGTGGGAGGGCTTCCTACGAGCAGTACTTC,CASSYSGRASYEQYF
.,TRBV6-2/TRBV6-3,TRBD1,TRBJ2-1,TGTGCCAGCAGTACTCCGGGACAGGGTTCAAATGAGCAGTTCTTC,CASSTPGQGSNEQFF
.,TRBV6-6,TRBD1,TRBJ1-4,TGTGCCAGCAGTGACACAGGGGGCACGGAAAAACTGTTTTTT,CASSDTGGTEKLFF
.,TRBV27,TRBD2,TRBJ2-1,TGTGCCAGCAGTCGATACGGGACTAGCGGCCACAATGAGCAGTTCTTC,CASSRYGTSGHNEQFF
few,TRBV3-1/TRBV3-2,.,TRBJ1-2,TGTGCCAGCAGCCAAAAAGACACTAACTATGGCTACACCTTC,CASSQKDTNYGYTF
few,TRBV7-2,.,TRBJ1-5,TGTGCCAGCAGCTTTGGGCCAACAGAGCCCCAGCATTTT,CASSFGPTEPQHF
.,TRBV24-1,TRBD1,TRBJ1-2,TGTGCCACCCGACCACTCCGGACAGGGAATCGCGGCTACACCTTC,CATRPLRTGNRGYTF
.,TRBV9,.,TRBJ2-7,TGTGCCAGCAGCGTAGGAGGAACAGGTGCCTACGAGCAGTACTTC,CASSVGGTGAYEQYF
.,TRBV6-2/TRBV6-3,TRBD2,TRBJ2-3,TGTGCCAGCAGTTACACCCGGACTAGCGGGGGACCAGAGGATACGCAGTATTTT,CASSYTRTSGGPEDTQYF
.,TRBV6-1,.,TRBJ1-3,TGTGCCAGCAGTGAAGTGGGAGGCAGGAGCTCTGGAAACACCATATATTTT,CASSEVGGRSSGNTIYF
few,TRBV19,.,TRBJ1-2,TGTGCCAGTATCGATCGGTCTAACTATGGCTACACCTTC,CASIDRSNYGYTF
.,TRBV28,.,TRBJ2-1,TGTGCCAGCAGTCGCCTTACTATTTACTCCTCCTACAATGAGCAGTTCTTC,CASSRLTIYSSYNEQFF
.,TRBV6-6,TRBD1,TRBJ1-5,TGTGCCAGCAGTTACGATGGGCAGGGGGGTCAGCCCCAGCATTTT,CASSYDGQGGQPQHF
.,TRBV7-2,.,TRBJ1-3,TGTGCCAGCAGTTACGACAGGTCCTCTGGAAACACCATATATTTT,CASSYDRSSGNTIYF
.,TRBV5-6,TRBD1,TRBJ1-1,TGTGCCAGCAGCTTCCGGGACAGGGTTGATGAAGCTTTCTTT,CASSFRDRVDEAFF
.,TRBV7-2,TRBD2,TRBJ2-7,TGTGCCAGCAGCTTGTTTCTCCGGGAGGGATACGAGCAGTACTTC,CASSLFLREGYEQYF
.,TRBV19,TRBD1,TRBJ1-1,TGTGCCAGTACCCATTTAAGAGGACAGGCGAACACTGAAGCTTTCTTT,CASTHLRGQANTEAFF
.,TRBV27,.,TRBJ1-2,TGTGCCAGCAGTTTATACAGGGACTATGGCTACACCTTC,CASSLYRDYGYTF
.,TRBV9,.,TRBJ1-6,TGTGCCAGCAGCACAGTTGTCGATTCACCCCTCCACTTT,CASSTVVDSPLHF
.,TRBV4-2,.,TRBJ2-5,TGTGCCAGCAGCCAAGTTAGCGGACAAGAGACCCAGTACTTC,CASSQVSGQETQYF
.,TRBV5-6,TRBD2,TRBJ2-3,TGTGCCAGCAGCTTGGTTGGGGGGGTTTACACAGATACGCAGTATTTT,CASSLVGGVYTDTQYF